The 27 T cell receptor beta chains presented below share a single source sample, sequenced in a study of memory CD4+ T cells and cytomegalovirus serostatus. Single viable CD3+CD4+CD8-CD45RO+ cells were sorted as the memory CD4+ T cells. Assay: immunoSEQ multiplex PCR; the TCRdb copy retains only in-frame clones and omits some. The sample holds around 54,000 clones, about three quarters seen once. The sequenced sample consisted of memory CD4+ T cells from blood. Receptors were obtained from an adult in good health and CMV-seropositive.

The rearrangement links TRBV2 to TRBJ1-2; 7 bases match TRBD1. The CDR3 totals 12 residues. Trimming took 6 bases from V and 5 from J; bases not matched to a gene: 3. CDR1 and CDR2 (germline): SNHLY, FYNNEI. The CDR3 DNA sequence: TGTGCCAGCAGGGGGGACAGTTATGGCTACACCTTC. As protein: CASRGDSYGYTF. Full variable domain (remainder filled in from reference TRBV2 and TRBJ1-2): EPEVTQTPSHQVTQMGQEVILRCVPISNHLYFYWYRQILGQKVEFLVSFYNNEISEKSEIFDDQFSVERPDGSNFTLKIRSTKLEDSAMYFCASRGDSYGYTFGSGTRLTVV.

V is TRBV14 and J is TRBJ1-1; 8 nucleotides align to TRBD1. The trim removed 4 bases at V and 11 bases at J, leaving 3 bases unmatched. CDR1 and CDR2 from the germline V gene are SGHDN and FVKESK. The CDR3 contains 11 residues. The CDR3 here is CASSPRGPAFF. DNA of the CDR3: TGTGCCAGCAGCCCCAGGGGGCCGGCTTTCTTT.

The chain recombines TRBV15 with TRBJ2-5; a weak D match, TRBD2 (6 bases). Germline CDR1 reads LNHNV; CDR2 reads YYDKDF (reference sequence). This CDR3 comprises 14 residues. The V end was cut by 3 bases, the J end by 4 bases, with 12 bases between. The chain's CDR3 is CATSRGGSSETQYF. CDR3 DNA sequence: TGTGCCACCAGCAGGGGGGGATCTTCAGAGACCCAGTACTTC.

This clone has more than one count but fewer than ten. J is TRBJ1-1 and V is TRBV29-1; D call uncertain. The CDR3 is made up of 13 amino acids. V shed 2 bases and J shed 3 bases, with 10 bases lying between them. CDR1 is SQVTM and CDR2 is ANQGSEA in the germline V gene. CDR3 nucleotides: TGCAGCGTTGAAAGGTTCCAGGACACTGAAGCTTTCTTT. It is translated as CSVERFQDTEAFF.

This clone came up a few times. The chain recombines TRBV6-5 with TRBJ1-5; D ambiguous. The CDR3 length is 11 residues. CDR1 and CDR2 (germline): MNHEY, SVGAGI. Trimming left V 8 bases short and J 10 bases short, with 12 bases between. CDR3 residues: CASGLTRPQHF. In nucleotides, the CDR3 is TGTGCCAGCGGGTTAACCAGACCCCAGCATTTT.

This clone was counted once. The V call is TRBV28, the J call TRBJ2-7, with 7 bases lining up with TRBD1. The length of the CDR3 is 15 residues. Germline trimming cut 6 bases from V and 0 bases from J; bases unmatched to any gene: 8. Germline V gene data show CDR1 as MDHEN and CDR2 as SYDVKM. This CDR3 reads CASSRTGVSSYEQYF. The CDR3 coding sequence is TGTGCCAGCAGCAGAACAGGGGTTAGCTCCTACGAGCAGTACTTC.

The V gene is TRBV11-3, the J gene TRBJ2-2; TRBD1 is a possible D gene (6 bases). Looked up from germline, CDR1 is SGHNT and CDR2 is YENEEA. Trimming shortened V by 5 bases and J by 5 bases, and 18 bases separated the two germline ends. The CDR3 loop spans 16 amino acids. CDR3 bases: TGTGCCAGCAGCAAGATGACCGGGACACCGACCGGGGAGCTGTTTTTT. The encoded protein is CASSKMTGTPTGELFF.

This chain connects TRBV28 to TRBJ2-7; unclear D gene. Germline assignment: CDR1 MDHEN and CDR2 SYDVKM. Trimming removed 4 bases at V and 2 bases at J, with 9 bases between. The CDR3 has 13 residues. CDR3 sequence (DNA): TGTGCCAGCAGTTCAGCGCCCGCCTACGAGCAGTACTTC. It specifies CASSSAPAYEQYF.

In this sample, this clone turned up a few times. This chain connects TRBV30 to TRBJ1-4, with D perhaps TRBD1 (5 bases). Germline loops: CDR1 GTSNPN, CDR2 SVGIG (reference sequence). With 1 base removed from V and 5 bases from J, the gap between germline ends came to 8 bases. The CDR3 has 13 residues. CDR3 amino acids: CAWSARQNEKLFF. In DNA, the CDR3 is TGTGCCTGGAGTGCGCGACAGAATGAAAAACTGTTTTTT. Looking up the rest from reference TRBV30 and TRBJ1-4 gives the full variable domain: SQTIHQWPATLVQPVGSPLSLECTVEGTSNPNLYWYRQAAGRGLQLLFYSVGIGQISSEVPQNLSASRPQDRQFILSSKKLLLSDSGFYLCAWSARQNEKLFFGSGTQLSVL.

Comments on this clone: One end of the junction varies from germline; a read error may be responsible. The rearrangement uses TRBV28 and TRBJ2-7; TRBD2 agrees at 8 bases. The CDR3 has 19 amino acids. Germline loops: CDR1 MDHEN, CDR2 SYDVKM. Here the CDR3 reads CASSSLTTVPGAGGYAQYF. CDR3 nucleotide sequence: TGTGCCAGCAGTTCCCTCACAACTGTCCCGGGGGCGGGGGGCTACGCGCAGTACTTC. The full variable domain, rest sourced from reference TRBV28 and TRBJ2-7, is DVKVTQSSRYLVKRTGEKVFLECVQDMDHENMFWYRQDPGLGLRLIYFSYDVKMKEKGDIPEGYSVSREKKERFSLILESASTNQTSMYLCASSSLTTVPGAGGYAQYFGPGTRLTVT.

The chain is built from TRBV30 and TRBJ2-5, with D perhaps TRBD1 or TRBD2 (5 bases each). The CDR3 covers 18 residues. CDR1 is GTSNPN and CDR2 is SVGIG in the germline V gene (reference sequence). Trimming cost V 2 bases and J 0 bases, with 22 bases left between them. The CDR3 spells CAWSFGGALFRYQETQYF. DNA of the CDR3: TGTGCCTGGAGTTTTGGGGGAGCCCTCTTCAGGTACCAAGAGACCCAGTACTTC.

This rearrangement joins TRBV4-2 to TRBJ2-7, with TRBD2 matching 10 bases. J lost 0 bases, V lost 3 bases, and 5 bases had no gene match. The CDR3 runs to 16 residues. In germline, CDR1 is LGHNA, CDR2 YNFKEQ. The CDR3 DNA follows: TGTGCCAGCAGCCAGGGAACTAGCGGGGTCTCCTACGAGCAGTACTTC. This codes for CASSQGTSGVSYEQYF.

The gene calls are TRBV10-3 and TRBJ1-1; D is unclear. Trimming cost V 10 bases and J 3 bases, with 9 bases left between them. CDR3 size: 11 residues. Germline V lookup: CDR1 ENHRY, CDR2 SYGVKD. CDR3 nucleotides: TGTGCCACTCAATCAGACACTGAAGCTTTCTTT. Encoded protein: CATQSDTEAFF.

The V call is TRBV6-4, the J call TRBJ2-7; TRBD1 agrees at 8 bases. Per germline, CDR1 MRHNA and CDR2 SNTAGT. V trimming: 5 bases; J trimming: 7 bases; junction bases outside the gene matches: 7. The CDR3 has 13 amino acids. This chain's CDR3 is CASSSQGAEEQYV. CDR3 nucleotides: TGTGCCAGCAGTTCTCAGGGGGCGGAGGAGCAGTACGTC.

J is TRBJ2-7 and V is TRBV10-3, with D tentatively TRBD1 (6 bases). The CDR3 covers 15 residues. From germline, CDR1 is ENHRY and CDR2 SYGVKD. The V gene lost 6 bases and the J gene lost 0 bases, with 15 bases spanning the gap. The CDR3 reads CAIRAGTPSSYEQYF. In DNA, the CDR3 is TGTGCCATCAGAGCCGGGACACCGAGCTCCTACGAGCAGTACTTC.

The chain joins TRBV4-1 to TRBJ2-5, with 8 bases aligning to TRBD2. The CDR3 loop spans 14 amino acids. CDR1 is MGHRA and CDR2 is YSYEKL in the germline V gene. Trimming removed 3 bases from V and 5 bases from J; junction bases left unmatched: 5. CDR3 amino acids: CASSQSGRGETQYF. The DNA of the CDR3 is TGCGCCAGCAGCCAGAGCGGGAGAGGGGAGACCCAGTACTTC.

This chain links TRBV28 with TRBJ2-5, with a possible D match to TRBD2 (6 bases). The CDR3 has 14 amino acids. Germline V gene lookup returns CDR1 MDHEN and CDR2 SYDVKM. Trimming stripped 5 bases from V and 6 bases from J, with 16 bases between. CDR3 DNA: TGTGCCAGCAGTAGGGGCGGAGGGGTCCAGACCCAGTACTTC. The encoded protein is CASSRGGGVQTQYF.

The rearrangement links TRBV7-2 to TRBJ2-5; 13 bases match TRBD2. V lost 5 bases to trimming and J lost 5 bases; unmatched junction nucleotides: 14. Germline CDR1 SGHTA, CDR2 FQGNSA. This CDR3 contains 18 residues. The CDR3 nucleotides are TGTGCCAGCAGCCTGACCACTAGCGGGAGGGTGACGCCGGAGACCCAGTACTTC. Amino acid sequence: CASSLTTSGRVTPETQYF.

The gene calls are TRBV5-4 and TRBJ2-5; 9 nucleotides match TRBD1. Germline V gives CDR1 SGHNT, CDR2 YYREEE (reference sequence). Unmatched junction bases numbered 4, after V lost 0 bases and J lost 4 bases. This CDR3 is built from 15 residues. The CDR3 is CASSLVTGGIETQYF. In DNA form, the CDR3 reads TGTGCCAGCAGCTTGGTTACAGGGGGCATAGAGACCCAGTACTTC.

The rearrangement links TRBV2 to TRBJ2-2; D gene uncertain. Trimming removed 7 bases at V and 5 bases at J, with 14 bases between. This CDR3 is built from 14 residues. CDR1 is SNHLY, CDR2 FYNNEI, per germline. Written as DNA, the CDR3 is TGTGCCAGCATACGGCTAGATATGACCGGGGAGCTGTTTTTT. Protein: CASIRLDMTGELFF.

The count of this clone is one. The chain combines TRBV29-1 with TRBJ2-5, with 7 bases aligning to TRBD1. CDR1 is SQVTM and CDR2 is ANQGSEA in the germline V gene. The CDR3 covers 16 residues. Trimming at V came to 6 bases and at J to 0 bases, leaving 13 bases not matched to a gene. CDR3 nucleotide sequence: TGCAGCGTCGGTTGGTACAGCACAGGGGACCAAGAGACCCAGTACTTC. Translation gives CSVGWYSTGDQETQYF.

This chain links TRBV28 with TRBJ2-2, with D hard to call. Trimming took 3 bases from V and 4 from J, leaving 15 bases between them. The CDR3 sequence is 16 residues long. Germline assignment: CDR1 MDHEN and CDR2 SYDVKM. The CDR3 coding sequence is TGTGCCAGCAGTTTCCTAGGTCACGTTTCCACCGGGGAGCTGTTTTTT. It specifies CASSFLGHVSTGELFF.

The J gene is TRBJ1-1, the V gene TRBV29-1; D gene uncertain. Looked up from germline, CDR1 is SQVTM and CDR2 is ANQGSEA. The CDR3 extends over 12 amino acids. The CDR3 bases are TGCAGAGCTGACACTCCGGGCACTGAAGCTTTCTTT. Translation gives CRADTPGTEAFF.

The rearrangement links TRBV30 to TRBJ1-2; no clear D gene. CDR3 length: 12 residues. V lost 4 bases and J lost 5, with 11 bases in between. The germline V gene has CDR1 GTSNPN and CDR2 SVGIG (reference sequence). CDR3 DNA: TGTGCCTGGACCTCGGGAGAGTATGGCTACACCTTC. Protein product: CAWTSGEYGYTF.

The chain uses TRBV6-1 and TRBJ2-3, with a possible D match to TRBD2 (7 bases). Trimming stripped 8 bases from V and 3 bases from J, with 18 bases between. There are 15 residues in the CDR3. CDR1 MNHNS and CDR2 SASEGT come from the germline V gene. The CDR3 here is CASHLGGQGTDTQYF. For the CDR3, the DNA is TGTGCCAGCCACCTCGGGGGGCAGGGAACAGATACGCAGTATTTT.

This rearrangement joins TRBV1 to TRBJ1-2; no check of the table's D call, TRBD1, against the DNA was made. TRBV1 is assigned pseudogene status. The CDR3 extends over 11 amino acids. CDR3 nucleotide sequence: TGCACCAGCGCCTGGGGCCGAGGCTACACCTTC. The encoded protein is CTSAWGRGYTF.

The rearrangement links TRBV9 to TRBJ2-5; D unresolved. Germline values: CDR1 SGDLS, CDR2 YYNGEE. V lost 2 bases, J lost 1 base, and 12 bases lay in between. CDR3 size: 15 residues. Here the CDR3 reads CASSVSLDAQETQYF. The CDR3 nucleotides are TGTGCCAGCAGCGTGAGTCTCGATGCCCAAGAGACCCAGTACTTC.